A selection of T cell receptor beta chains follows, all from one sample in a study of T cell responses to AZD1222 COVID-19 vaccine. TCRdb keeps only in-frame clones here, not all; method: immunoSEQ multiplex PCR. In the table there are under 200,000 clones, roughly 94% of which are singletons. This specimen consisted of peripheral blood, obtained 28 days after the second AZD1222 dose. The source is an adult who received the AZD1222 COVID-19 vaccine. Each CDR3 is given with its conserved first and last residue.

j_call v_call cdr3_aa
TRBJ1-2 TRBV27 CATARGPTELTGYTF
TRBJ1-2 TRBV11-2 CASSLRFRSENGYTF
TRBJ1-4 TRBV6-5 CASSYSTDATNEKLFF
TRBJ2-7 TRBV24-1 CATSDLSYEQYF
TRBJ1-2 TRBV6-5 CASSFRTGEAYGYTF
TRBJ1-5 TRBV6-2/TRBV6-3 CASSYSMGNRQPQHF
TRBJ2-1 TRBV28 CASSYPLAGVSNEQFF
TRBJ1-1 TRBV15 CATRGGTANTEAFF
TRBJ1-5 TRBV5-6 CASSLYRGLSNQPQHF
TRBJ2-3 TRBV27 CASSLLGVTDTQYF
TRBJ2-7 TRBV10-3 CAISESGNPNYEQYF
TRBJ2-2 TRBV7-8 CASSLAAGTGNTGELFF
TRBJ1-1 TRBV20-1 CSARVNTEAFF
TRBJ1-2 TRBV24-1 CATRGNYGYTF
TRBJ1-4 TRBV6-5 CASRFQDKGEKLFF
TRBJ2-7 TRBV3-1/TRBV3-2 CASSHAWPQGSRELGQYF
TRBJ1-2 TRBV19 CASSYGQGVYHYGYTF
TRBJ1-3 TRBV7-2 CASSLGHRGGGNTIYF
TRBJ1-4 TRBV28 CASSRSGFNEKLFF
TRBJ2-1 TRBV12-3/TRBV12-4 CASSTPENNEQFF
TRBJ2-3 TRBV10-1 CASSESTHGASSTDTQYF
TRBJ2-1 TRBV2 CASTPGAGIPYNEQFF
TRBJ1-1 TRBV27 CASSLSRWGRAFF
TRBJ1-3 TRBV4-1 CASSRSDSLPTIYF
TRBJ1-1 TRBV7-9 CASSFPQGSSEAFF
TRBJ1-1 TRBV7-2 CASSLMRTYAFF
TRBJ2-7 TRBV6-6 CASIDVWDRNSYEQYF
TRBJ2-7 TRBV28 CASSLNAGGPEAKYEQYF
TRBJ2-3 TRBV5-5 CASSRGQGASTDTQYF
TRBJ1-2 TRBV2 CASLRVGYGYTF
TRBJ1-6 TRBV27 CASSLASGSYNSPLHF
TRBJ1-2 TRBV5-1 CASSMTGEYSTF
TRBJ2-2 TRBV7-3 CASSLTAGLTGELFF
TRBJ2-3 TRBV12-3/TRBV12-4 CASSPLAGGRQYF
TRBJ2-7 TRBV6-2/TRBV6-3 CASSKGRVSYEQYF
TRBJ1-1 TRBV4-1 CASSPDNTEAFF
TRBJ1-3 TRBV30 CAWDRSGRRTIYF
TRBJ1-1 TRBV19 CASSIGGTYSIF
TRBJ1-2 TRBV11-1 CASSLLGINGYTF
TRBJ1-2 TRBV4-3 CASSQDYGGNYGYTF
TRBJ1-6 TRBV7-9 CASSGGDSPLHF
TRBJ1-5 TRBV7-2 CASSLGAGGQPQHF
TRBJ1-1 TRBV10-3 CAISETGMNTEAFF
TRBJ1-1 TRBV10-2 CASQKMTGGISEAFF
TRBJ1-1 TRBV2 CASREGQRAFF
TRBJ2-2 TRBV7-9 CASSSKTGASTGELFF
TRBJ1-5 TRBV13 CASSLGQDLGQPQHF
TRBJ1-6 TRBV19 CASTLTGRGSPLHF
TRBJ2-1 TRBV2 CASTGDRGNEQFF
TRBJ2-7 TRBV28 CASSLTGSGYEQYF
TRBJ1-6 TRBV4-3 CASSLFRGDYNSPLHF
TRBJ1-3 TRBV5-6 CASSLGPALSGNTIYF
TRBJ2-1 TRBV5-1 CASSAATSGSYNEQFF
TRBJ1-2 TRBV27 CASSWGRGYGYTF
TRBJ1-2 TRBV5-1 CASSPGTAYGYTF
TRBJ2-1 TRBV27 CASSWASGPSSYNEQFF
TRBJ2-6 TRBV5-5 CASSLTPAVSGANVLTF